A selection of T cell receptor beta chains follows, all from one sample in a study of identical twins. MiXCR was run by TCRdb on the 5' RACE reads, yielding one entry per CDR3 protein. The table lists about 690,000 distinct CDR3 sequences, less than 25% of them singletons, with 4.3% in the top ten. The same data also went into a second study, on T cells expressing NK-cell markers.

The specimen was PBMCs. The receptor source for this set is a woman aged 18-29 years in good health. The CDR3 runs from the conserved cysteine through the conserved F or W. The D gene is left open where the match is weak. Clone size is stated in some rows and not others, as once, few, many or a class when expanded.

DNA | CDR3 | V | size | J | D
TGTGCCAGCAGTCAAAGCGGAGAGACCCAGTACTTC | CASSQSGETQYF | TRBV12-3/TRBV12-4 | few | TRBJ2-5 | .
TGTGCCAGCAGTTTACAGGGGGGGAATTCACCCCTCCACTTT | CASSLQGGNSPLHF | TRBV27 | many | TRBJ1-6 | TRBD1
TGCAGTGCCCTAGGGGCAGGTCTAAACAATGAGCAGTTCTTC | CSALGAGLNNEQFF | TRBV20-1 | . | TRBJ2-1 | .
TGTGCCAGCAGTTTTTCTCGGGTGACGAGCAATCACCCCCAGCATTTT | CASSFSRVTSNHPQHF | TRBV12-3/TRBV12-4 | . | TRBJ1-5 | .
TGCAGTGCCCAACTAGCGGGAGGGTACAATGAGCAGTTCTTC | CSAQLAGGYNEQFF | TRBV20-1 | few | TRBJ2-1 | TRBD2
TGTGCCAGCAGTTACGGTGCGGGGGCCTACGAGCAGTACTTC | CASSYGAGAYEQYF | TRBV6-5 | many | TRBJ2-7 | TRBD2
TGCAGTGCTTCGGGACAGATGAACACTGAAGCTTTCTTT | CSASGQMNTEAFF | TRBV20-1 | many | TRBJ1-1 | TRBD1
TGTGCCACCAGCAGGTTGAACCTAGCCAAAAACATTCAGTACTTC | CATSRLNLAKNIQYF | TRBV15 | . | TRBJ2-4 | .
TGTGCCAGCAGCCATTACGGACAGGGGGGCAATGAGCAGTTCTTC | CASSHYGQGGNEQFF | TRBV7-6 | . | TRBJ2-1 | TRBD1
TGCGCCAGCAGTCCTCAGGAAGAAAACTCCTACGAGCAGTACTTC | CASSPQEENSYEQYF | TRBV23-1 | . | TRBJ2-7 | .
TGCGCCAGCAGCCAAGAGGGGACTAGCGGGAGGATCGAGCAGTACTTC | CASSQEGTSGRIEQYF | TRBV4-3 | . | TRBJ2-7 | TRBD2